This TCR beta chain was recovered during a study of post-analysis software for immune sequencing data. Findings and limits, study-wide: Patients showed TRBV5-6, TRBV5-1 and TRBV20-1 among 4 or 5 TRBV segments more frequent than in controls.

This CDR3 is 13 amino acids long. Germline V CDR1 and CDR2: SQVTM, ANQGSEA. Trimming removed 3 bases at V and 9 bases at J, with 17 bases between. Unique molecular identifiers had been added to the TCR beta cDNA libraries. TCRdb called the PCR reads again in MiXCR, with one record for every CDR3 protein. The table records approximately 630,000 distinct CDR3 sequences, 55% to 60% of them present only once. Comment on this clonotype: Its antigen remains unidentified.

This TCR came from a girl aged 2 to 9 with multiple sclerosis. What was sequenced was blood. This chain uses TRBV29-1 with TRBJ1-2; D is perhaps TRBD1 (6 bases). This CDR3 reads CSVDLGGRESYTF. In nucleotides, the CDR3 is TGCAGCGTTGACCTCGGGGGCCGTGAGAGCTACACCTTC.